This is a list of T cell receptor beta chains from one sample in a study of cytomegalovirus exposure and HLA in healthy donors. Assay used: immunoSEQ multiplex PCR; TCRdb lists only in-frame clones, some missing. The data contain tens of thousands of clones, about 80% of them singletons. Sequenced material: PBMCs. These receptor sequences come from a woman in her 50s in good health and CMV-seropositive. Each CDR3 is given with its conserved first and last residue. A D gene is named only where the DNA matches it firmly. Clone sizes are given selectively: once, few, many, or a class where the clone is expanded.

TRBV29-1,TRBD1,-,TRBJ2-1,CSVSPVPGQGRYRQFF,TGCAGCGTTTCGCCCGTCCCGGGACAGGGCCGGTATAGGCAGTTCTTC
TRBV2,-,-,TRBJ1-1,CASKGHPATEAFF,TGTGCCAGCAAGGGACACCCCGCCACTGAAGCTTTCTTT
TRBV18,-,-,TRBJ1-4,CASSPRVGTNEKLFF,TGTGCCAGCTCACCCAGGGTGGGCACTAATGAAAAACTGTTTTTT
TRBV25-1,TRBD1,-,TRBJ1-2,CARLPNRGSGGYTF,TGTGCCCGACTCCCAAACAGGGGCTCGGGTGGCTACACCTTC
TRBV6-5,TRBD1,-,TRBJ1-5,CASSHTTGLAQPQHF,TGTGCCAGCAGTCACACGACAGGGTTAGCTCAGCCCCAGCATTTT
TRBV10-1,-,-,TRBJ2-1,CASVAASEFF,TGCGCCAGCGTAGCCGCGTCGGAGTTCTTC
TRBV19,-,-,TRBJ1-1,CASSSQRETTEAFF,TGTGCCAGTAGTTCTCAGAGGGAAACCACTGAAGCTTTCTTT
TRBV14,-,-,TRBJ2-2,CASSQVRTPNTGELFF,TGTGCCAGCAGCCAAGTAAGGACTCCTAACACCGGGGAGCTGTTTTTT
TRBV4-1,TRBD1,-,TRBJ1-1,CASSPGQGGSNTEAFF,TGCGCCAGCAGCCCTGGACAGGGGGGGTCGAACACTGAAGCTTTCTTT
TRBV5-1,-,few,TRBJ1-3,CASSPSTGRSGNTIYF,TGCGCCAGCAGCCCCTCGACAGGACGCTCTGGAAACACCATATATTTT
TRBV7-9,TRBD1,-,TRBJ1-1,CASSTTGGTEAFF,TGTGCCAGCAGCACCACAGGGGGCACTGAAGCTTTCTTT
TRBV6-6,TRBD1,-,TRBJ2-7,CASSYARGYEQYF,TGTGCCAGCAGTTACGCCAGGGGGTACGAGCAGTACTTC
TRBV7-9,-,-,TRBJ2-6,CASTSLTGANVLTF,TGTGCCAGCACATCGCTAACCGGGGCCAACGTCCTGACTTTC
TRBV29-1,TRBD1,-,TRBJ2-3,CSVSRGPDTQYF,TGCAGCGTTTCAAGGGGGCCAGATACGCAGTATTTT
TRBV9,TRBD2,-,TRBJ2-3,CASSTPGTSGGTSSTDTQYF,TGTGCCAGCAGCACCCCCGGGACTAGCGGGGGTACTTCTAGCACAGATACGCAGTATTTT
TRBV5-4,-,-,TRBJ2-1,CASSLVSGFGFNEQFF,TGTGCCAGCAGCTTGGTCAGCGGGTTCGGCTTCAATGAGCAGTTCTTC
TRBV10-3,-,few,TRBJ1-2,CAIRPGGRGYTF,TGTGCCATCCGACCGGGAGGCAGGGGCTACACCTTC
TRBV18,-,-,TRBJ2-3,CASSEGEDTQYF,TGTGCCAGCTCAGAGGGGGAAGATACGCAGTATTTT
TRBV6-1,-,-,TRBJ2-1,CASSEADSLPYNEQFF,TGTGCCAGCAGTGAAGCTGACTCCCTTCCCTACAATGAGCAGTTCTTC
TRBV19,-,-,TRBJ1-2,CASSIAGEYGYTF,TGTGCCAGTAGTATAGCAGGGGAGTATGGCTACACCTTC
TRBV5-5,-,-,TRBJ2-1,CASSLGFAWEFVNEQFF,TGTGCCAGCAGCTTGGGCTTCGCCTGGGAGTTTGTGAATGAGCAGTTCTTC
TRBV5-8,TRBD2,-,TRBJ2-1,CASSPFLAGTAYNEQFF,TGTGCCAGCAGCCCATTTCTAGCGGGGACCGCCTACAATGAGCAGTTCTTC
TRBV4-1,-,-,TRBJ1-1,CASRRGSASEAFF,TGCGCCAGCAGAAGAGGGTCTGCGTCTGAAGCTTTCTTT
TRBV5-1,-,-,TRBJ2-2,CASSLQGTGELFF,TGCGCCAGCAGCTTACAGGGAACCGGGGAGCTGTTTTTT
TRBV5-5,-,-,TRBJ1-2,CASSQPYRVDGYTF,TGTGCCAGCAGCCAACCTTACAGGGTGGATGGCTACACCTTC
TRBV5-1,-,-,TRBJ1-1,CASSLRGSGDTEAFF,TGCGCCAGCAGCTTGCGAGGGAGTGGAGACACTGAAGCTTTCTTT
TRBV27,-,few,TRBJ2-7,CASSLGITYEQYF,TGTGCCAGCAGTCTCGGGATAACCTACGAGCAGTACTTC
TRBV30,TRBD1,-,TRBJ1-3,CAWSSREGAPRGNTIYF,TGTGCCTGGAGTTCCCGAGAGGGGGCGCCGAGGGGAAACACCATATATTTT
TRBV7-9,-,few,TRBJ1-4,CASSSGQETNEKLFF,TGTGCCAGCAGCTCCGGACAAGAAACTAATGAAAAACTGTTTTTT
TRBV5-1,TRBD1,-,TRBJ1-1,CASSSSGGISTEAFF,TGCGCCAGCAGCTCCTCAGGGGGCATCAGCACTGAAGCTTTCTTT
TRBV5-4,TRBD2,-,TRBJ2-2,CASSLGLAGYGRGELFF,TGTGCCAGCAGCTTGGGGCTAGCGGGATATGGGCGCGGGGAGCTGTTTTTT
TRBV18,-,-,TRBJ1-1,CASSRDSPNTEAFF,TGCGCCAGCTCACGAGACTCACCGAACACTGAAGCTTTCTTT
TRBV11-2,-,-,TRBJ2-5,CASSLERGGTQYF,TGTGCCAGCAGTCTCGAGAGGGGGGGGACCCAGTACTTC
TRBV19,TRBD1,few,TRBJ1-1,CACSLGQEAFF,TGTGCCTGTAGCTTGGGACAGGAAGCTTTCTTT
TRBV25-1,TRBD1,-,TRBJ1-2,CASSRTGYGYTF,TGTGCCAGCAGTCGGACAGGGTATGGCTACACCTTC
TRBV19,TRBD2,-,TRBJ2-5,CASSIGSGGGAETQYF,TGTGCCAGTAGTATTGGTTCGGGAGGCGGGGCAGAGACCCAGTACTTC
TRBV28,TRBD1,few,TRBJ1-1,CASSRDGLRGTEAFF,TGTGCCAGCAGTCGGGACGGCCTCAGGGGGACTGAAGCTTTCTTT
TRBV28,-,-,TRBJ1-2,CASIEATLRDGYTF,TGTGCCAGCATAGAGGCGACGTTAAGAGATGGCTACACCTTC
TRBV5-4,-,once,TRBJ2-1,CASSFYRRNSYNEQFF,TGTGCCAGCAGCTTCTATCGCAGAAACAGCTACAATGAGCAGTTCTTC
TRBV30,TRBD1,-,TRBJ1-6,CAWSDRTGLASYNSPLHF,TGTGCCTGGAGTGATAGGACAGGCTTAGCCTCCTATAATTCACCCCTCCACTTT
TRBV2,TRBD1,-,TRBJ2-4,CASNIRGIITKNIQYF,TGTGCCAGCAACATCAGGGGGATTATAACCAAAAACATTCAGTACTTC
TRBV9,TRBD1,few,TRBJ2-1,CASSVGQGAHNEQFF,TGTGCCAGCAGCGTAGGGCAGGGGGCCCACAATGAGCAGTTCTTC
TRBV5-1,TRBD2,-,TRBJ2-7,CASSSTVRTSDLGEQYF,TGCGCCAGCAGCTCGACTGTGCGGACTAGCGATTTGGGCGAGCAGTACTTC
TRBV15,TRBD1,-,TRBJ2-1,CATSRPPGQGPFIEQFF,TGTGCCACCAGCAGACCTCCGGGACAGGGGCCTTTTATTGAGCAGTTCTTC
TRBV19,-,few,TRBJ1-5,CASSTQRGTWAQHF,TGTGCCAGTAGTACCCAAAGGGGAACGTGGGCCCAGCATTTT
TRBV19,-,once,TRBJ2-2,CASSKFGERTGELFF,TGTGCCAGTAGTAAGTTTGGGGAGCGGACCGGGGAGCTGTTTTTT
TRBV9,TRBD2,-,TRBJ2-3,CASSVEGSGGPQYF,TGTGCCAGCAGCGTAGAGGGCAGCGGGGGGCCGCAGTATTTT
TRBV10-2,TRBD1,few,TRBJ1-5,CASSEGGQGQPQHF,TGCGCCAGCAGTGAGGGAGGACAGGGGCAGCCCCAGCATTTT
TRBV30,-,-,TRBJ1-6,CAWSVAGIRNSPLHF,TGTGCCTGGAGTGTAGCGGGAATTCGGAATTCACCCCTCCACTTT
TRBV19,TRBD2,few,TRBJ2-1,CASSIVVTSVNEQFF,TGTGCCAGTAGTATAGTGGTGACTAGCGTCAATGAGCAGTTCTTC